This T cell receptor (beta chain) was captured in a study of cytomegalovirus exposure and HLA in healthy donors. Amplification used 60 Vbeta primers and 13 Jbeta primers. Profiled with immunoSEQ multiplex PCR; TCRdb holds only in-frame clones, not every one. The profile shows more than 150,000 clones, about 81% of them singletons. V lost 9 bases and J lost 1, with 18 bases in between. Germline assignment: CDR1 LNHDA and CDR2 SQIVND (reference sequence). There are 15 residues in the CDR3. Each of the donors was a healthy bone marrow donor. Sequencing input: PBMCs. The chain employs TRBV19 and TRBJ1-1; possibly TRBD1 for D (6 bases). The source is a man aged 35-49 years in good health and CMV-seronegative. The CDR3 protein is CASTSKTTGNTEAFF. In DNA, the CDR3 is TGTGCCAGCACCTCAAAAACGACAGGGAACACTGAAGCTTTCTTT.